One and the same sample provided the 5 T cell receptor beta chains below, sequenced in a study of response to subunit inactivated influenza vaccine (dated by TCRdb to 2017 to 2018). Libraries were constructed by RT-PCR. The instrument given in TCRdb is Illumina HiSeq 2500. TCRdb applied fastp at Q25 and MiXCR to the public reads, then kept only in-frame beta chains. Here each entry gathers all rows of one CDR3 protein and keeps the most common genes and DNA. Across this sample there are hundreds of thousands of distinct CDR3 sequences, with more than 15% seen only once. 3% to 3.5% of the sample lies in the top ten. Sequences were derived from CD4+ T cells sorted from PBMCs, sampled less than 30 months after vaccination. Receptor source: a man aged 50-75 years who received an inactivated influenza vaccine. Donor details come from another sample of the same person, matched by shared clones.

The chain combines TRBV5-6 with TRBJ2-5; the D call may be TRBD1 or TRBD2 (5 bases each). This CDR3 has 16 residues. The germline V gene encodes CDR1 SGHDT and CDR2 YYEEEE. With 1 base removed from V and 11 bases from J, the gap between germline ends came to 24 bases. CDR3 DNA sequence: TGTGCCAGCAGCTTGTATATGGCAGGGACCCAAGAGGGGCAGTACTTC. It translates to CASSLYMAGTQEGQYF.

Worth noting for this clonotype: Since a much larger clone is just one base distant, this may be a read error. The chain has TRBV24-1 and TRBJ2-5, with 9 bases matching TRBD2. The CDR3 has 21 residues. Germline V lookup: CDR1 KGHDR, CDR2 SFDVKD. The CDR3 is CAASDLHPSASGKGTQETQYF. The CDR3 nucleotides are TGTGCCGCCAGTGATTTGCATCCGTCGGCTAGCGGGAAGGGAACCCAAGAGACCCAGTACTTC.

This clonotype was seen only a few times. The V gene is TRBV2, the J gene TRBJ1-2; D is perhaps TRBD1 (5 bases). CDR3 size: 14 residues. CDR1 and CDR2 from the germline V gene are SNHLY and FYNNEI. Trimming cost V 5 bases and J 4 bases, with 14 bases left between them. In DNA form, the CDR3 reads TGTGCCAGCAGTATTAGGGGAATCAGCTATGGCTACACCTTC. Translated, it gives CASSIRGISYGYTF. Full variable domain (remainder filled in from reference TRBV2 and TRBJ1-2): EPEVTQTPSHQVTQMGQEVILRCVPISNHLYFYWYRQILGQKVEFLVSFYNNEISEKSEIFDDQFSVERPDGSNFTLKIRSTKLEDSAMYFCASSIRGISYGYTFGSGTRLTVV.

This clonotype was counted a few times. This chain links TRBV14 with TRBJ2-1; 11 bases are a match to TRBD1. The germline gives CDR1 SGHDN, CDR2 FVKESK. This CDR3 is 16 amino acids long. Germline trimming cut 4 bases from V and 7 bases from J; bases unmatched to any gene: 9. The CDR3 spells CASSPSPGQGENEQFF. The CDR3 DNA is TGTGCCAGCAGCCCCAGCCCGGGACAGGGGGAGAATGAGCAGTTCTTC.

J is TRBJ1-1 and V is TRBV12-3 or TRBV12-4; D gene unclear. The CDR3 consists of 13 residues. V was cut by 3 bases and J by 4 bases, with 9 bases left in between. The CDR3 here is CASSFERFTEAFF. CDR3 DNA sequence: TGTGCCAGCAGTTTCGAACGGTTCACTGAAGCTTTCTTT.